The 12 T cell receptor beta chains reported below all come from one sample, sequenced in a study of shared clonotypes between healthy human individuals. Sequencing was performed with immunoSEQ multiplex PCR; in TCRdb, only in-frame clones are kept and a portion is missing. Here the sample spans around 2,000,000 clones, 85% to 95% being singletons. In the naive CD8 group, cells lacked CD45RO and were positively selected for CCR7, so terminally differentiated effector memory CD45RA+ cells were left out. The sample consisted of naive CD8+ T cells from PBMCs. These receptors all come from a man between 18 and 35 years old in good health. Some clones in this sample may be carry-over from other donors' samples.

The chain employs TRBV9 and TRBJ2-1; 11 bases line up with TRBD2. The CDR3 is 18 amino acids. CDR1 is SGDLS and CDR2 is YYNGEE in the germline V gene. V lost 0 bases to trimming and J lost 0 bases; unmatched junction nucleotides: 5. This CDR3 is CASSVGTSGPNSYNEQFF. In DNA form, the CDR3 reads TGTGCCAGCAGCGTAGGGACTAGCGGGCCCAACTCCTACAATGAGCAGTTCTTC.

The CDR3 protein is CASSRRYGGAWTGTGSEAFF. The DNA of the CDR3 is TGCGCCAGCAGCCGTCGCTATGGAGGGGCCTGGACCGGGACTGGGTCTGAAGCTTTCTTT. This chain joins TRBV4-3 and TRBJ1-1; possibly TRBD1 for D (5 bases). The germline V gene has CDR1 LGHNA and CDR2 YSLEER. This CDR3 is 20 amino acids long. Trimming pared 4 bases from V and 6 bases from J, leaving 33 bases between.

In this sample, this clone turned up once. This chain uses TRBV4-1 with TRBJ2-5; D is ambiguous. Near its end, the DNA agrees better with TRBJ2-7, so the J call may be wrong. The germline gives CDR1 MGHRA, CDR2 YSYEKL. The CDR3 length is 12 residues. CDR3 region: CASSQGRYEQYF. CDR3 coding DNA: TGCGCCAGCAGCCAAGGTCGCTACGAGCAGTACTTC.

The V call is TRBV7-9, the J call TRBJ2-1; D ambiguous. The CDR3 runs 16 residues. Trimming took 3 bases from V and 2 from J, leaving 14 bases between them. CDR1 is SEHNR and CDR2 is FQNEAQ in the germline V gene (reference sequence). CDR3 in DNA: TGTGCCAGCAGCTTTCAGACCAGGATGCCCTACAATGAGCAGTTCTTC. Translated: CASSFQTRMPYNEQFF.

This chain connects TRBV10-3 to TRBJ2-7; D is possibly TRBD2 (5 bases). CDR1 is ENHRY, CDR2 SYGVKD, per germline. The CDR3 runs to 14 residues. V lost 4 bases and J lost 0, with 10 bases in between. The CDR3 coding sequence is TGTGCCATCAGTGTCGGGAAGAGCTCCTACGAGCAGTACTTC. Its translation: CAISVGKSSYEQYF.

The chain is built from TRBV27 and TRBJ1-2, with 9 bases fitting TRBD1. The CDR3 is made up of 15 amino acids. Trimming took 5 bases from V and 5 from J; bases not matched to a gene: 9. Germline V gives CDR1 MNHEY, CDR2 SMNVEV (reference sequence). The CDR3 sequence: CASSVQTGGFYGYTF. The CDR3 DNA reads as TGTGCCAGCAGTGTCCAAACAGGGGGCTTTTATGGCTACACCTTC.

This chain joins TRBV5-1 and TRBJ1-1; no clear D gene. CDR1 and CDR2 (germline): SGHRS, YFSETQ. This CDR3 spans 12 amino acids. V was clipped by 0 bases and J by 7 bases, with 7 bases between them. CDR3 protein: CASSLGRSEAFF. CDR3 bases: TGCGCCAGCAGCTTGGGCAGGAGTGAAGCTTTCTTT.

The chain is built from TRBV4-3 and TRBJ2-3, with D perhaps TRBD1 or TRBD2 (5 bases each). The CDR3 spans 15 residues. Germline V gives CDR1 LGHNA, CDR2 YSLEER. V was clipped by 8 bases and J by 4 bases, with 19 bases between them. The CDR3 sequence: CASSPSGSSPDTQYF. The CDR3 bases are TGCGCCAGCTCACCATCAGGGAGTTCACCAGATACGCAGTATTTT.

Details on this clone: One junction end does not reproduce the germline sequence, and a read error may be involved. The chain joins TRBV29-1 to TRBJ2-1, with D uncertain. Germline V CDR1 and CDR2: SQVTM, ANQGSEA. The CDR3 loop spans 13 amino acids. This CDR3 reads CSAEETNSYEQFF. The CDR3 nucleotides are TGCAGCGCTGAAGAGACGAACAGTTATGAGCAGTTCTTC.

In the case of this clone: The sample contains more than one DNA sequence encoding this CDR3. CDR3 DNA sequence: TGTGCCAGCAGCCTTACCGGGACCGGGGCTGAAGCTTTCTTT. This codes for CASSLTGTGAEAFF. The J gene is TRBJ1-1, the V gene TRBV28; tentatively, D is TRBD1 (5 bases). The germline V gene has CDR1 MDHEN and CDR2 SYDVKM. The CDR3 consists of 14 residues. Trimming cost V 6 bases and J 6 bases, with 17 bases left between them.

V and J are TRBV28 and TRBJ1-2; 9 nucleotides agree with TRBD1. V lost 6 bases, J lost 4 bases, and 15 bases stayed unmatched. Germline CDR1 MDHEN, CDR2 SYDVKM. CDR3 size: 17 residues. The CDR3 coding sequence is TGTGCCAGCAGCTCCGATTTGGACAGGGGTAGTGTCTATGGCTACACCTTC. This translates into CASSSDLDRGSVYGYTF.

About this clone itself: Other DNA sequences in the sample encode the same CDR3. The CDR3 sequence is CASTSADTQYF. The CDR3 nucleotides read TGTGCCAGCACCTCGGCAGATACGCAGTATTTT. The genes are TRBV7-9 and TRBJ2-3; no firm D call. The CDR3 runs 11 residues. V was clipped by 7 bases and J by 4 bases, with 6 bases between them. Germline V CDR1 and CDR2: SEHNR, FQNEAQ (reference sequence).